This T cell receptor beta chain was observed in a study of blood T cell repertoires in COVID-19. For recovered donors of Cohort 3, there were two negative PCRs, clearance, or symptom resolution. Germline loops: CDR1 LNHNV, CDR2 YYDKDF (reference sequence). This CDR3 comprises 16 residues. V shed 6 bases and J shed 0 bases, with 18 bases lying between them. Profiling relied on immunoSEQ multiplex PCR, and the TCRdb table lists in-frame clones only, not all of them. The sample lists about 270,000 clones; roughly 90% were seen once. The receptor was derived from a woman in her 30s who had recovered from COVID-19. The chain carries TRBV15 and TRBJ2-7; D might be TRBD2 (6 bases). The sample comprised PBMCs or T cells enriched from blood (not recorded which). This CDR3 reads CATSGDPDGSSYEQYF. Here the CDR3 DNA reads TGTGCCACCAGTGGGGACCCAGACGGGAGCTCCTACGAGCAGTACTTC.